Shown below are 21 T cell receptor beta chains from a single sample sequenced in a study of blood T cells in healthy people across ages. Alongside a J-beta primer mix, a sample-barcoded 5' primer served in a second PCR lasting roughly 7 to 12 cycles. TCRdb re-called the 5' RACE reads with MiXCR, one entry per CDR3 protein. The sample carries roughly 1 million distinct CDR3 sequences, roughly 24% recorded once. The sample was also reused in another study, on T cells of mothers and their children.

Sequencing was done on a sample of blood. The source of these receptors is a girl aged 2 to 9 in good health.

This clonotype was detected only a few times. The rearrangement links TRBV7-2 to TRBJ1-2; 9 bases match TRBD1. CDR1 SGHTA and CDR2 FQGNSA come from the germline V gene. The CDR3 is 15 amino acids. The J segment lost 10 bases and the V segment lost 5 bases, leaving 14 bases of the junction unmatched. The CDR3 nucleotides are TGTGCCAGCAGCACCCAAAATCCGGGACAGGGCCACTACACCTTC. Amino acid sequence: CASSTQNPGQGHYTF.

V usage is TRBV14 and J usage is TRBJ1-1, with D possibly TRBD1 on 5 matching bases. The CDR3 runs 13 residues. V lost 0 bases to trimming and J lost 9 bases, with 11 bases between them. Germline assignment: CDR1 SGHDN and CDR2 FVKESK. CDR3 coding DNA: TGTGCCAGCAGCCAAGACCTGGGGCAGAAAGCTTTCTTT. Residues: CASSQDLGQKAFF.

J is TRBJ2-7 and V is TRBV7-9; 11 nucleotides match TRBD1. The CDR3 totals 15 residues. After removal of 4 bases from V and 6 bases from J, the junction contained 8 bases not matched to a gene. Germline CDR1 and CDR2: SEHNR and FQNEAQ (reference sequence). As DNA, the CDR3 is TGTGCCAGCAGCTCGGGCGGACAGGGGGCTATCGAGCAGTACTTC. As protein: CASSSGGQGAIEQYF. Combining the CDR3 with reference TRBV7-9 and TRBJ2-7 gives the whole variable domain DTGVSQNPRHKITKRGQNVTFRCDPISEHNRLYWYRQTLGQGPEFLTYFQNEAQLEKSRLLSDRFSAERPKGSFSTLEIQRTEQGDSAMYLCASSSGGQGAIEQYFGPGTRLTVT.

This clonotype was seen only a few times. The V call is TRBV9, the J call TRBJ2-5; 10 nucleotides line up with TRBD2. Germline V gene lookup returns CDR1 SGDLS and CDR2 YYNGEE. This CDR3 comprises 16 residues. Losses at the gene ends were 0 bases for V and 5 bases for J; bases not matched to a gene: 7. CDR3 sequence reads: CASSVELAGAGETQYF. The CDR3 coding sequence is TGTGCCAGCAGCGTAGAGCTAGCGGGGGCTGGGGAGACCCAGTACTTC.

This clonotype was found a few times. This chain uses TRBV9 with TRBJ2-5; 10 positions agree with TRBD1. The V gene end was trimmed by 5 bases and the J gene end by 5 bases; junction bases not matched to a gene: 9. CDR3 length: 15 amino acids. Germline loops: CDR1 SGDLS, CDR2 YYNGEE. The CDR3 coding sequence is TGTGCCAGCAGGAGAACCGGGACAGGGGTCGAGACCCAGTACTTC. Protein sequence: CASRRTGTGVETQYF. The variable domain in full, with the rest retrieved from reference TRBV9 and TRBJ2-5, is DSGVTQTPKHLITATGQRVTLRCSPRSGDLSVYWYQQSLDQGLQFLIQYYNGEERAKGNILERFSAQQFPDLHSELNLSSLELGDSALYFCASRRTGTGVETQYFGPGTRLLVL.

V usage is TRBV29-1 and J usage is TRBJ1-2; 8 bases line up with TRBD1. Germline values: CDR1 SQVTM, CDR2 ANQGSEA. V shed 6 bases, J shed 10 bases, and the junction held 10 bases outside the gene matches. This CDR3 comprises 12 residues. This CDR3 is CSVPGQVIDYTF. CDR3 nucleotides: TGCAGCGTCCCGGGACAGGTTATCGACTACACCTTC. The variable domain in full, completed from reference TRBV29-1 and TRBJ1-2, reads SAVISQKPSRDICQRGTSLTIQCQVDSQVTMMFWYRQQPGQSLTLIATANQGSEATYESGFVIDKFPISRPNLTFSTLTVSNMSPEDSSIYLCSVPGQVIDYTFGSGTRLTVV.

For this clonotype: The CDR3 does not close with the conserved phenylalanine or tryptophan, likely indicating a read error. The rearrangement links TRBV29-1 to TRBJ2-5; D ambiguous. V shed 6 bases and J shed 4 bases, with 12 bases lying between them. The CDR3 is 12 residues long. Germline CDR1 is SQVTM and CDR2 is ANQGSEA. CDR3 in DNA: TGCAGCGTCGGTCCCCAACCAGAGACCCAGTACTAC. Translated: CSVGPQPETQYY.

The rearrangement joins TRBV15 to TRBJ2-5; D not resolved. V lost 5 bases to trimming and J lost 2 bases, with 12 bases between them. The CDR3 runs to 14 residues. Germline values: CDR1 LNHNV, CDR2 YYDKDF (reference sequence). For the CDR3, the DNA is TGTGCCACCAGCCCCGGAGCCAGACAAGAGACCCAGTACTTC. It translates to CATSPGARQETQYF.

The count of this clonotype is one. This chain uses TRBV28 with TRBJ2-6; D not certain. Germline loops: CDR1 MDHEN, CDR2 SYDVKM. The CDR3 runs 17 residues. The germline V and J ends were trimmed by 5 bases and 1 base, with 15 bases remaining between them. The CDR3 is CASSPLGLPSGANVLTF. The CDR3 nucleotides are TGTGCCAGCAGTCCCCTGGGCCTCCCTTCTGGGGCCAACGTCCTGACTTTC. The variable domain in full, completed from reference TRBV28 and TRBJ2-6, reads DVKVTQSSRYLVKRTGEKVFLECVQDMDHENMFWYRQDPGLGLRLIYFSYDVKMKEKGDIPEGYSVSREKKERFSLILESASTNQTSMYLCASSPLGLPSGANVLTFGAGSRLTVL.

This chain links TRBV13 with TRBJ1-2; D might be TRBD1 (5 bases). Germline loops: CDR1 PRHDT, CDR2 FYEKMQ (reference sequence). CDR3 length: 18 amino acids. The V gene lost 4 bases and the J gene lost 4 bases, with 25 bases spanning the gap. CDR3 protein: CASSYQQVRTSQFYGYTF. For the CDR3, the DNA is TGTGCCAGCAGCTACCAACAGGTCAGGACGTCGCAGTTCTATGGCTACACCTTC.

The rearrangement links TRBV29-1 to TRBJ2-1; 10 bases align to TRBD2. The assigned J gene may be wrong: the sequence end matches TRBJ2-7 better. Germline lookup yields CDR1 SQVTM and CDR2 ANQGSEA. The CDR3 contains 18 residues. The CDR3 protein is CSVPGQGIAGGIDYEQYF. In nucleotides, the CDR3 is TGCAGCGTTCCTGGACAGGGAATAGCGGGAGGTATCGACTACGAGCAGTACTTC.

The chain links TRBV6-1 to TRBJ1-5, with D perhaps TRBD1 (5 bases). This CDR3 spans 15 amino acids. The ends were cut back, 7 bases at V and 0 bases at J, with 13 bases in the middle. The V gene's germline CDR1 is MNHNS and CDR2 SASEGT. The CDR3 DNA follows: TGTGCCAGCATCCCGGGGCCGTATAGCAATCAGCCCCAGCATTTT. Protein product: CASIPGPYSNQPQHF.

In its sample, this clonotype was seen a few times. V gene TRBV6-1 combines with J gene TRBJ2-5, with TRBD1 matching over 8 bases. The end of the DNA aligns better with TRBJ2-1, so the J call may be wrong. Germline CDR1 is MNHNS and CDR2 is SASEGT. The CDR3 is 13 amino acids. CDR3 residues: CAPMGQENVEQFF. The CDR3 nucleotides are TGTGCGCCTATGGGACAGGAGAATGTCGAGCAGTTCTTC.

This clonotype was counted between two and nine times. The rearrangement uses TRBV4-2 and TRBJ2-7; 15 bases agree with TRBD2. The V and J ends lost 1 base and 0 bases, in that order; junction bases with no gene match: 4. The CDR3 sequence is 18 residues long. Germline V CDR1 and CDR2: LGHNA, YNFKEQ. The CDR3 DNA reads TGTGCCAGCAGCCAAGGGGGACTAGCGGGGGGAAGCTCCTACGAGCAGTACTTC. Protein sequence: CASSQGGLAGGSSYEQYF.

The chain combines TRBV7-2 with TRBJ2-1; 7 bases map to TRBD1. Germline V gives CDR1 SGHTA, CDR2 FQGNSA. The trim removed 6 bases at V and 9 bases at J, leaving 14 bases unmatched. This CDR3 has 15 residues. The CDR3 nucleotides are TGTGCCAGCAGTTTCAGACAGGGTGGGAATTCTGAGCAGTTCTTC. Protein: CASSFRQGGNSEQFF.

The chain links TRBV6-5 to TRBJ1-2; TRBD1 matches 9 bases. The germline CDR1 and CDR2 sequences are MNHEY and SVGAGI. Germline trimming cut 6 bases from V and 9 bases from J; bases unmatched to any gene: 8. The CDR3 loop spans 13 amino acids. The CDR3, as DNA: TGTGCCAGCAGCCGGGACAGGGTTAAAAGCTACACCTTC. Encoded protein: CASSRDRVKSYTF.

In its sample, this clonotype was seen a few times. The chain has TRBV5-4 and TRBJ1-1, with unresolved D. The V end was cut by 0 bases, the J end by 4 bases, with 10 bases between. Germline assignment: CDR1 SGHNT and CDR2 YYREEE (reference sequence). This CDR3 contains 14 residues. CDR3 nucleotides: TGTGCCAGCAGCTTGGACGCAAGGGTCACTGAAGCTTTCTTT. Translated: CASSLDARVTEAFF.

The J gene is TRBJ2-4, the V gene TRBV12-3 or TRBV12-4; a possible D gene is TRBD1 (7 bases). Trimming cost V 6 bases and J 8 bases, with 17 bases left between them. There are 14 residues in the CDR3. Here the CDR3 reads CASSLTGRRDIQYF. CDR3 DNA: TGTGCCAGCAGCTTGACAGGGAGGAGGGACATTCAGTACTTC.

CDR3 bases: TGTGCCACCAGTGATTTCGGGACAGGGGGCGCCGAGACCCAGTACTTC. Its translation is CATSDFGTGGAETQYF. The chain uses TRBV24-1 and TRBJ2-5, with TRBD1 identical over 12 bases. Looked up from germline, CDR1 is KGHDR and CDR2 is SFDVKD. V lost 1 base to trimming and J lost 5 bases; unmatched junction nucleotides: 4. The CDR3 spans 16 residues.

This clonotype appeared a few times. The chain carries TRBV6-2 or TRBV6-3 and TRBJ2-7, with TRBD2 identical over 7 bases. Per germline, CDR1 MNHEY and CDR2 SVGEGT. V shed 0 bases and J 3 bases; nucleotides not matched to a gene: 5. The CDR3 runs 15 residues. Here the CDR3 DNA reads TGTGCCAGCAGTTACTCGAGCGGGACTCACTACGAGCAGTACTTC. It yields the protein CASSYSSGTHYEQYF.

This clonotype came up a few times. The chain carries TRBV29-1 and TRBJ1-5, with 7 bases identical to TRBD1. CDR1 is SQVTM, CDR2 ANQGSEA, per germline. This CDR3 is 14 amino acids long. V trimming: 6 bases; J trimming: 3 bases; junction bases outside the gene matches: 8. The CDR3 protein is CSVLTGKSNQPQHF. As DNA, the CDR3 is TGCAGCGTACTGACAGGGAAATCCAATCAGCCCCAGCATTTT.